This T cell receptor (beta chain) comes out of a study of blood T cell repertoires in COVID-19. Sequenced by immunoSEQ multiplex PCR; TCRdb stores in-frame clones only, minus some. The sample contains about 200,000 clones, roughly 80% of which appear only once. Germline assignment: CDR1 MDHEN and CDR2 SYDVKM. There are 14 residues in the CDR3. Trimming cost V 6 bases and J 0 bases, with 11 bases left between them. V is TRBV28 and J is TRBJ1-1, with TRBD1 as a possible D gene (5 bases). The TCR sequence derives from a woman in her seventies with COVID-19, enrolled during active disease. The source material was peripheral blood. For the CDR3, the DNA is TGTGCCAGCAGGAGACAGATACTGAACACTGAAGCTTTCTTT. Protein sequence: CASRRQILNTEAFF.